The T cell receptor (beta chain) described here comes from a study of blood T cell repertoires in COVID-19. Study context: T cells, B-cell-depleted T cells, or PBMCs supplied cDNA or gDNA.

Authors' methods: The authors estimated nucleated cell counts from reference gene primer amplification. The repertoire was sequenced with immunoSEQ multiplex PCR; TCRdb's copy has only in-frame clones and lacks some. From that table come the V and J calls and clone size; the DNA was used to work out D and trimming. The sample contains about 380,000 clones, roughly 86% of which appear only once. Participants' own reports of clinical history determined their cohort assignment. The CDR3 totals 14 residues. With 4 bases removed from V and 8 bases from J, the gap between germline ends came to 15 bases. Germline-derived CDR1 and CDR2 are KGHSH and LQKENI.

The receptor's source is a man aged 30-40 years who had recovered from COVID-19. The chain uses TRBV18 and TRBJ1-3, with unresolved D. The sequenced material came from PBMCs or T cells enriched from blood (not recorded which). This chain's CDR3 is CASSQGPMRDTIYF. CDR3 coding DNA: TGTGCCAGCTCACAAGGGCCTATGAGGGACACCATATATTTT.